Sequencing of this T cell receptor beta chain was carried out in a study of T cells in localized non-small cell lung cancer. The table came from immunoSEQ multiplex PCR; TCRdb's copy has only in-frame clones and leaves some out. In the table there are around 2,000 clones, approximately 27% of which are singletons. This clone qualifies as medium-sized (0.01 to 0.1%). Sequences were derived from lung tumor tissue, sampled before any cancer treatment. The source is a woman aged 35-75 years with stage II squamous cell lung carcinoma.

CDR3 protein: CASSLIGSSGETQYF. The DNA of the CDR3 is TGTGCCAGCAGCTTAATCGGGTCATCGGGAGAGACCCAGTACTTC. The chain combines TRBV11-3 with TRBJ2-5; D is undetermined. CDR1 is SGHNT and CDR2 is YENEEA in the germline V gene. V was cut by 2 bases and J by 4 bases, with 14 bases left in between. The CDR3 spans 15 residues.